This TCR beta chain was captured in a study of blood T cell repertoires in COVID-19. Study information: The United States, Italy and Spain were the sources of the acute and convalescent COVID-19 samples.

The J segment lost 5 bases and the V segment lost 4 bases, leaving 5 bases of the junction unmatched. Germline values: CDR1 SEHNR, CDR2 FQNEAQ (reference sequence). The CDR3 totals 13 residues. Assay: immunoSEQ multiplex PCR; the TCRdb copy retains only in-frame clones and omits some. The table includes 35,000 to 40,000 clones, 65% to 75% detected once. This receptor was obtained from a man aged 65 to 85 with COVID-19, enrolled during active disease. The chain links TRBV7-9 to TRBJ2-7, with 7 bases fitting TRBD1. Material: peripheral blood. As DNA, the CDR3 is TGTGCCAGCAGCTCTCTCAGGGGGAACGAGCAGTACTTC. Translating it yields CASSSLRGNEQYF.